What follows are 31 T cell receptor beta chains derived from one specimen sequenced in a study of blood T cell repertoires in COVID-19. Clones were sequenced by immunoSEQ multiplex PCR, and TCRdb holds only the in-frame ones, with some missing. The table lists 250,000 to 300,000 clones, roughly 90% of them singletons. Specimen: peripheral blood. Every receptor here comes from a woman aged 25 to 39 with COVID-19, enrolled during active disease.

The CDR3 region has the DNA TGCGCCAGCAGCCAGGGGCGGGGGTACACAGATACGCAGTATTTT. Translating gives CASSQGRGYTDTQYF. The rearrangement joins TRBV4-3 to TRBJ2-3; TRBD2 matches 7 bases. This CDR3 has 15 amino acids. Trimming cost V 3 bases and J 2 bases; bases outside gene matches: 5. Germline CDR1 reads LGHNA; CDR2 reads YSLEER.

The V gene is TRBV18, the J gene TRBJ1-1; a weak D match, TRBD1 (5 bases). This CDR3 comprises 14 residues. The V end lost 2 bases, the J end lost 5 bases, and 12 bases lay between the germline ends. Per germline, CDR1 KGHSH and CDR2 LQKENI. The CDR3 here is CASSPGRGRTEAFF. In DNA form, the CDR3 reads TGTGCCAGCTCACCAGGACGGGGGAGGACTGAAGCTTTCTTT.

The sample holds one count of this clone. The chain has TRBV4-3 and TRBJ2-7; 8 nucleotides align to TRBD1. Losses at the gene ends were 0 bases for V and 3 bases for J; bases not matched to a gene: 7. The CDR3 spans 16 residues. Germline values: CDR1 LGHNA, CDR2 YSLEER. Here the CDR3 DNA reads TGCGCCAGCAGCCAAGATGCGGGCAGGGGGCTCTACGAGCAGTACTTC. It specifies CASSQDAGRGLYEQYF.

V usage is TRBV30 and J usage is TRBJ1-4; TRBD1 might be the D (6 bases). This CDR3 contains 12 residues. V was clipped by 4 bases and J by 8 bases, with 11 bases between them. Germline V lookup: CDR1 GTSNPN, CDR2 SVGIG (reference sequence). This CDR3 reads CAWTRQAEKLFF. The CDR3 nucleotides read TGTGCCTGGACTAGACAGGCAGAAAAACTGTTTTTT.

This sequence joins TRBV19 and TRBJ2-1; D ambiguous. This CDR3 comprises 15 residues. Germline V gene sequence: CDR1 LNHDA, CDR2 SQIVND (reference sequence). Trimming cost V 5 bases and J 6 bases, with 17 bases left between them. CDR3 in DNA: TGTGCCAGTAGTGTAACACGACTGGCGAGCAATGAGCAGTTCTTC. Protein sequence: CASSVTRLASNEQFF.

The chain is built from TRBV27 and TRBJ1-5, with 9 nucleotides matching TRBD1. Germline V gives CDR1 MNHEY, CDR2 SMNVEV (reference sequence). J gave up 6 bases and V 5 bases, and 14 bases lay outside the gene matches. This CDR3 is built from 17 residues. In DNA, the CDR3 is TGTGCCAGCAGTCCCAAACTCGACAGGGGGAATGGTCAGCCCCAGCATTTT. Translating gives CASSPKLDRGNGQPQHF.

The chain employs TRBV11-3 and TRBJ2-1; 7 bases agree with TRBD2. This CDR3 spans 15 amino acids. The V segment lost 1 base and the J segment 9 bases; nucleotides outside the gene matches: 9. CDR1 and CDR2 from the germline V gene are SGHNT and YENEEA. The CDR3 bases are TGTGCCAGCAGCTTAGGCGGGAGCGACCTTCCTGAGCAGTTCTTC. Translating it yields CASSLGGSDLPEQFF.

The CDR3 reads CASSAGDRVFYGYTF. As DNA, the CDR3 is TGTGCCAGCAGCGCGGGCGACAGGGTTTTCTATGGCTACACCTTC. The chain is built from TRBV5-4 and TRBJ1-2; 7 bases are a match to TRBD1. Germline V gene sequence: CDR1 SGHNT, CDR2 YYREEE (reference sequence). The CDR3 runs to 15 residues. Trimming removed 4 bases from V and 4 bases from J; junction bases left unmatched: 10.

The CDR3 region is CASSSQGLAGYEQYF. In nucleotides, the CDR3 is TGTGCCAGCAGCTCCCAGGGACTAGCGGGCTACGAGCAGTACTTC. V and J are TRBV9 and TRBJ2-7; 12 nucleotides line up with TRBD2. Per germline, CDR1 SGDLS and CDR2 YYNGEE. This CDR3 is 15 amino acids long. V shed 4 bases, J shed 3 bases, and the junction held 5 bases outside the gene matches.

The chain couples TRBV7-2 to TRBJ2-1, with a tentative D call TRBD1 (6 bases). The germline V gene has CDR1 SGHTA and CDR2 FQGNSA. Trimming cost V 5 bases and J 5 bases, with 19 bases left between them. The CDR3 is 16 amino acids. This CDR3 reads CASSRPQGPVNNEQFF. The CDR3 region has the DNA TGTGCCAGCAGCCGCCCTCAGGGGCCTGTTAACAATGAGCAGTTCTTC.

The rearrangement uses TRBV19 and TRBJ2-7; 8 bases are shared with TRBD1. Trimming cost V 2 bases and J 3 bases; bases outside gene matches: 6. Per germline, CDR1 LNHDA and CDR2 SQIVND (reference sequence). The CDR3 sequence is 15 residues long. The CDR3 sequence is CASSISGQDSYEQYF. For the CDR3, the DNA is TGTGCCAGTAGTATATCGGGACAGGATAGCTACGAGCAGTACTTC. Based on the CDR3 plus reference TRBV19 and TRBJ2-7, the full variable domain is DGGITQSPKYLFRKEGQNVTLSCEQNLNHDAMYWYRQDPGQGLRLIYYSQIVNDFQKGDIAEGYSVSREKKESFPLTVTSAQKNPTAFYLCASSISGQDSYEQYFGPGTRLTVT.

The chain joins TRBV10-2 to TRBJ1-5; TRBD1 might be the D (5 bases). Germline V CDR1 and CDR2: WSHSY, SAAADI. V lost 7 bases to trimming and J lost 7 bases, with 20 bases between them. The CDR3 is made up of 15 amino acids. The CDR3 DNA reads TGCGCCAGCACGTTTGAAGCAGGGTTGGGACAGCCCCAGCATTTT. Its protein is CASTFEAGLGQPQHF.

The chain is built from TRBV10-1 and TRBJ1-2, with 9 positions matching TRBD1. Germline loops: CDR1 WNHNN, CDR2 SYGVQD (reference sequence). This CDR3 comprises 13 residues. J lost 8 bases, V lost 5 bases, and 6 bases had no gene match. The CDR3, as DNA: TGCGCCAGCAGTCAACAGGGGGCCGCAGGCTACACCTTC. Amino acids: CASSQQGAAGYTF.

With regard to this clone: Other DNA sequences in the same sample also yield this CDR3. J is TRBJ2-1 and V is TRBV27; a possible D gene is TRBD2 (6 bases). Trimming took 2 bases from V and 0 from J, leaving 11 bases between them. Germline lookup yields CDR1 MNHEY and CDR2 SMNVEV (reference sequence). CDR3 length: 16 amino acids. The CDR3 DNA follows: TGTGCCAGCAGTTTACAGCGGGTGAGCTCCTACAATGAGCAGTTCTTC. It specifies CASSLQRVSSYNEQFF.

J is TRBJ1-5 and V is TRBV19, with 7 bases that match TRBD1. V gave up 5 bases and J gave up 3 bases; unmatched junction bases: 7. CDR3 length: 15 amino acids. The V gene's germline CDR1 is LNHDA and CDR2 SQIVND (reference sequence). This CDR3 reads CASSGGQSHNQPQHF. For the CDR3, the DNA is TGTGCCAGTAGTGGGGGACAGTCCCACAATCAGCCCCAGCATTTT.

This chain links TRBV7-2 with TRBJ2-7; D is ambiguous. Deletions cut 2 bases from V and 2 bases from J, with 7 bases between. This CDR3 has 13 amino acids. The germline V gene has CDR1 SGHTA and CDR2 FQGNSA. CDR3 amino acids: CASSLRETYEQYF. The CDR3 region has the DNA TGTGCCAGCAGCTTACGAGAGACCTACGAGCAGTACTTC.

The chain recombines TRBV6-5 with TRBJ2-7; TRBD2 is a possible D gene (5 bases). The V gene's germline CDR1 is MNHEY and CDR2 SVGAGI. Trimming stripped 7 bases from V and 0 bases from J, with 10 bases between. The CDR3 has 13 amino acids. The CDR3 DNA follows: TGTGCCAGCAAAAGAGGGCGCTCCTACGAGCAGTACTTC. It encodes CASKRGRSYEQYF.

The chain carries TRBV3-1 (or the pseudogene TRBV3-2) and TRBJ2-2; D may be TRBD2 (5 bases). This CDR3 spans 14 amino acids. Germline values: CDR1 LGHDT, CDR2 YNNKEL (reference sequence). V was pared by 2 bases and J by 7 bases, with 11 bases between. CDR3 in amino acids: CASSQLAGGGELFF. The CDR3 DNA reads TGTGCCAGCAGCCAACTAGCCGGTGGCGGGGAGCTGTTTTTT.

The chain carries TRBV10-3 and TRBJ1-2; D gene unclear. Trimming cost V 0 bases and J 2 bases, with 19 bases left between them. CDR1 ENHRY and CDR2 SYGVKD come from the germline V gene. The length of the CDR3 is 18 residues. The CDR3 sequence: CAISESGAGEGYNYGYTF. The CDR3 region has the DNA TGTGCCATCAGTGAGTCCGGAGCCGGGGAGGGATACAACTATGGCTACACCTTC.

The rearrangement links TRBV9 to TRBJ1-1; perhaps TRBD1 as D (6 bases). This CDR3 contains 18 residues. Trimming shortened V by 0 bases and J by 0 bases, and 18 bases separated the two germline ends. The V gene's germline CDR1 is SGDLS and CDR2 YYNGEE. The CDR3 sequence: CASSVDGGGWGMNTEAFF. The CDR3 DNA sequence: TGTGCCAGCAGCGTAGATGGGGGCGGGTGGGGAATGAACACTGAAGCTTTCTTT.

The chain links TRBV5-1 to TRBJ2-3; TRBD2 is a possible D gene (6 bases). The CDR3 runs to 15 residues. Germline values: CDR1 SGHRS, CDR2 YFSETQ. Trimming stripped 1 base from V and 3 bases from J, with 12 bases between. CDR3: CASSLKLAETDTQYF. In DNA form, the CDR3 reads TGCGCCAGCAGCTTGAAACTAGCCGAAACAGATACGCAGTATTTT. Full variable domain (outside the CDR3, taken from reference TRBV5-1 and TRBJ2-3): KAGVTQTPRYLIKTRGQQVTLSCSPISGHRSVSWYQQTPGQGLQFLFEYFSETQRNKGNFPGRFSGRQFSNSRSEMNVSTLELGDSALYLCASSLKLAETDTQYFGPGTRLTVL.

About this clone itself: The same CDR3 arises from other DNA sequences in this sample as well. The chain couples TRBV18 to TRBJ1-1; D gene ambiguous. Looked up from germline, CDR1 is KGHSH and CDR2 is LQKENI. This CDR3 spans 13 amino acids. Trimming stripped 6 bases from V and 0 bases from J, with 8 bases between. Here the CDR3 DNA reads TGTGCCAGCTCTCCCGGGGTGAACACTGAAGCTTTCTTT. It encodes CASSPGVNTEAFF.

The chain has TRBV2 and TRBJ2-3; TRBD2 matches at 9 bases. V dropped 0 bases and J dropped 0; count of bases not matched to a gene: 4. Germline CDR1 reads SNHLY; CDR2 reads FYNNEI. The CDR3 contains 17 residues. The CDR3: CASSEALTSGSTDTQYF. CDR3 nucleotides: TGTGCCAGCAGTGAAGCGCTCACTAGCGGGAGCACAGATACGCAGTATTTT.

The chain links TRBV28 to TRBJ1-4, with D perhaps matching TRBD1 (5 bases). V was clipped by 6 bases and J by 8 bases, with 25 bases between them. CDR3 length: 17 residues. CDR1 is MDHEN, CDR2 SYDVKM, per germline. The CDR3: CASSPPAGQTSQEKLFF. The CDR3 DNA is TGTGCCAGCAGCCCTCCTGCGGGGCAAACGAGTCAGGAAAAACTGTTTTTT.

This chain links TRBV3-1 (or the pseudogene TRBV3-2) with TRBJ1-1; D might be TRBD1 (6 bases). This CDR3 contains 16 residues. The V and J ends lost 2 bases and 2 bases respectively, with 15 bases between them. CDR1 is LGHDT and CDR2 is YNNKEL in the germline V gene (reference sequence). CDR3 sequence (DNA): TGTGCCAGCAGCCAACCATCCACAGGGCTAAACACTGAAGCTTTCTTT. Translated: CASSQPSTGLNTEAFF.

This chain joins TRBV5-6 and TRBJ1-2; 9 bases fit TRBD1. Germline V gives CDR1 SGHDT, CDR2 YYEEEE. CDR3 length: 16 amino acids. Trimming removed 3 bases from V and 1 base from J; junction bases left unmatched: 7. CDR3: CASSSVGGQGNYGYTF. The CDR3, as DNA: TGTGCCAGCAGCTCTGTAGGGGGACAGGGTAACTATGGCTACACCTTC. The full variable domain, rest sourced from reference TRBV5-6 and TRBJ1-2, is DAGVTQSPTHLIKTRGQQVTLRCSPKSGHDTVSWYQQALGQGPQFIFQYYEEEERQRGNFPDRFSGHQFPNYSSELNVNALLLGDSALYLCASSSVGGQGNYGYTFGSGTRLTVV.

The chain carries TRBV4-3 and TRBJ1-1, with D tentatively TRBD1 (5 bases). Germline CDR1 LGHNA, CDR2 YSLEER. The CDR3 is made up of 15 amino acids. V gave up 0 bases and J gave up 1 base, with 9 bases separating them. The CDR3 reads CASSQDSQGNTEAFF. The CDR3 region has the DNA TGCGCCAGCAGCCAAGATAGCCAGGGGAACACTGAAGCTTTCTTT.

The V gene is TRBV28, the J gene TRBJ2-3, with 12 bases aligning to TRBD2. V trimming: 5 bases; J trimming: 5 bases; junction bases outside the gene matches: 5. The CDR3 contains 15 residues. Germline V gene data show CDR1 as MDHEN and CDR2 as SYDVKM. CDR3 protein: CASSPLAGGQDTQYF. In DNA form, the CDR3 reads TGTGCCAGCAGTCCTCTAGCGGGAGGGCAAGATACGCAGTATTTT.

The J gene is TRBJ2-7, the V gene TRBV21-1; no DNA check was done on the table's D call, TRBD2. TRBV21-1 is a pseudogene. CDR3 length: 13 residues. As DNA, the CDR3 is TGTGCCAGCAGCAAAGAACTAGTTGGCGAGCAGTACTTC. Translation gives CASSKELVGEQYF.

The chain is built from TRBV2 and TRBJ1-6; 9 bases are shared with TRBD1. Unmatched junction bases numbered 16, after V lost 7 bases and J lost 9 bases. The CDR3 extends over 17 amino acids. Per the germline V gene, CDR1 is SNHLY and CDR2 is FYNNEI. The CDR3 DNA reads as TGTGCCAGCAATTCCCGGGACAGGGTTTTGAGGGGTTCACCCCTCCACTTT. It translates to CASNSRDRVLRGSPLHF. Full variable domain (remainder filled in from reference TRBV2 and TRBJ1-6): EPEVTQTPSHQVTQMGQEVILRCVPISNHLYFYWYRQILGQKVEFLVSFYNNEISEKSEIFDDQFSVERPDGSNFTLKIRSTKLEDSAMYFCASNSRDRVLRGSPLHFGNGTRLTVT.

This chain joins TRBV6-5 and TRBJ2-2, with 7 bases fitting TRBD2. In germline, CDR1 is MNHEY, CDR2 SVGAGI. Losses at the gene ends were 8 bases for V and 4 bases for J; bases not matched to a gene: 4. The CDR3 consists of 13 residues. CDR3 nucleotides: TGTGCCAGCGGGAGGGCAGGCACCGGGGAGCTGTTTTTT. The encoded protein is CASGRAGTGELFF.